This T cell receptor (beta chain) was documented in a study of CD8+ T cells in alopecia areata. On the study more broadly: Tofacitinib was given for 6 to 18 months, then stopped for 6 months. General study points: Alopecia totalis/universalis scalp especially showed more expanded CD8+ clones than normal scalp. In scalp, tofacitinib significantly decreased clonality and expanded CD8+ clones among the top 100.

This CDR3 spans 16 amino acids. The germline CDR1 and CDR2 sequences are SGHNT and YYREEE (reference sequence). The junction had 6 bases not matched to a gene; V was cut back by 0 bases and J by 7 bases. RNA was extracted and reverse transcribed into cDNA as the sequencing template. The assay was immunoSEQ multiplex PCR, and TCRdb's table has in-frame clones only and misses some. Among roughly 180,000 clones, 51% were seen once, and the ten largest hold 9.5% to 13%. This clone was found a few times. The target antigen is unknown. Described treatment: oral pan-JAK inhibitor, 5-10 mg twice daily. Obtained from alopecia areata patients were lesional scalp punch biopsies along with peripheral blood.

V usage is TRBV5-4 and J usage is TRBJ1-3, with TRBD1 identical over 11 bases. The sample in question was CD8+ T cells sorted from blood, obtained around week 54, from a patient treated with tofacitinib. The receptor comes from a human donor with alopecia areata. The CDR3 nucleotides are TGTGCCAGCAGCTTGGATGGGACAGGGGGAAGGAACACCATATATTTT. Protein sequence: CASSLDGTGGRNTIYF.